One sample yielded the 32 T cell receptor beta chains listed below, sequenced in a study of persistence of HIV-infected CD4 T cells. These receptors are not linked to any known antigen. Sequencing used immunoSEQ version 4 in survey mode. Using immunoSEQ multiplex PCR, the repertoire was profiled, and TCRdb retains in-frame clones only, with some absent. Among about 43,000 clones listed, 80% to 90% were seen once. Anti-CD3/anti-CD28 beads served as a nonspecific positive control stimulus. Responding CD4+ T cells were sorted by upregulation of both CD40 ligand and CD69. The sequenced sample was CD4+ T cells sorted from PBMCs after approximately 20-hour stimulation, obtained from a patient who received antiretroviral therapy. These receptor sequences come from an adult man with HIV who was CMV-seropositive.

This rearrangement joins TRBV5-4 to TRBJ2-4, with 13 bases identical to TRBD2. The CDR3 has 18 amino acids. Germline CDR1 and CDR2: SGHNT and YYREEE (reference sequence). V dropped 0 bases and J dropped 7; count of bases not matched to a gene: 10. The CDR3 protein is CASSLGTSGGTGRNIQYF. The CDR3 region has the DNA TGTGCCAGCAGCTTGGGGACTAGCGGGGGAACGGGGCGGAACATTCAGTACTTC.

The chain carries TRBV6-5 and TRBJ1-2; 8 bases map to TRBD1. Germline CDR1 is MNHEY and CDR2 is SVGAGI. V was clipped by 6 bases and J by 8 bases; unmatched bases: 11. CDR3 length equals 14 residues. The CDR3 loop is CASSLASRGRGYTF. CDR3 in DNA: TGTGCCAGCAGCCTTGCCTCCAGGGGGCGCGGCTACACCTTC.

V is TRBV3-1 (or the pseudogene TRBV3-2) and J is TRBJ2-3; D is possibly TRBD1 or TRBD2 (8 bases each). Germline-derived CDR1 and CDR2 are LGHDT and YNNKEL (reference sequence). This CDR3 is 17 amino acids long. V dropped 3 bases and J dropped 1 base, with 17 bases sitting between them. The CDR3 region is CASSQYRGGLGTDTQYF. CDR3 coding DNA: TGTGCCAGCAGCCAGTACAGGGGGGGACTAGGCACAGATACGCAGTATTTT.

V is TRBV19 and J is TRBJ1-5, with TRBD1 matching 7 bases. The germline V gene encodes CDR1 LNHDA and CDR2 SQIVND (reference sequence). This CDR3 is built from 15 residues. V shed 7 bases and J 9 bases; nucleotides not matched to a gene: 15. CDR3 sequence reads: CASTPMTGKSGPQHF. For the CDR3, the DNA is TGTGCCAGTACCCCAATGACAGGGAAGAGTGGGCCCCAGCATTTT.

The chain recombines TRBV6-6 with TRBJ1-2; no firm D call. V was clipped by 2 bases and J by 10 bases, with 14 bases between them. Per the germline V gene, CDR1 is MNHNY and CDR2 is SVGAGI (reference sequence). CDR3 size: 13 residues. Written as DNA, the CDR3 is TGTGCCAGCAGTTACCCTCGGGCGGAGGACTACACCTTC. It encodes CASSYPRAEDYTF.

The genes are TRBV12-3 or TRBV12-4 and TRBJ2-7; D is perhaps TRBD1 (5 bases). CDR3 length: 12 amino acids. Trimming cost V 2 bases and J 4 bases, with 6 bases left between them. DNA for the CDR3: TGTGCCAGCAGTTTACAGGGATACGAGCAGTACTTC. The encoded protein is CASSLQGYEQYF.

The table lists this clone with a few counts. The gene calls are TRBV3-1 (or the pseudogene TRBV3-2) and TRBJ1-2, with TRBD1 as a possible D gene (5 bases). Germline V gene sequence: CDR1 LGHDT, CDR2 YNNKEL (reference sequence). V lost 8 bases and J lost 4, with 23 bases in between. The CDR3 covers 16 residues. This chain's CDR3 is CASSPSNARGGYGYTF. CDR3 DNA sequence: TGTGCCAGCTCCCCTTCTAATGCGAGGGGCGGCTATGGCTACACCTTC.

The chain couples TRBV5-1 to TRBJ1-1; 7 positions agree with TRBD1. V lost 4 bases, J lost 1 base, and 13 bases stayed unmatched. Germline loops: CDR1 SGHRS, CDR2 YFSETQ. This CDR3 comprises 17 residues. The CDR3 reads CASSPGAGGIGNTEAFF. CDR3 in DNA: TGCGCCAGCAGCCCCGGTGCAGGGGGAATAGGGAACACTGAAGCTTTCTTT.

V is TRBV18 and J is TRBJ2-7, with D unclear. The V gene's germline CDR1 is KGHSH and CDR2 LQKENI. The CDR3 length is 14 residues. The V gene lost 0 bases and the J gene lost 2 bases, with 8 bases spanning the gap. CDR3 in DNA: TGTGCCAGCTCACCACCGAGCCAGGCCTACGAGCAGTACTTC. Protein: CASSPPSQAYEQYF.

The J gene is TRBJ1-2, the V gene TRBV19; no reliable D call. The CDR3 is made up of 11 amino acids. Germline V gives CDR1 LNHDA, CDR2 SQIVND (reference sequence). Trimming cost V 5 bases and J 8 bases, with 9 bases left between them. CDR3 nucleotides: TGTGCCAGTAGTTACGGCACCGGCTACACCTTC. Translating it yields CASSYGTGYTF.

The V gene is TRBV10-2, the J gene TRBJ2-7; D gene uncertain. Germline assignment: CDR1 WSHSY and CDR2 SAAADI. This CDR3 contains 15 residues. V was clipped by 0 bases and J by 0 bases, with 9 bases between them. The CDR3: CASSESFSVSYEQYF. CDR3 coding DNA: TGCGCCAGCAGTGAGTCTTTCAGCGTCTCCTACGAGCAGTACTTC.

The genes are TRBV29-1 and TRBJ1-1; D not certain. The CDR3 extends over 11 amino acids. CDR1 SQVTM and CDR2 ANQGSEA come from the germline V gene. V lost 7 bases, J lost 5 bases, and 11 bases lay in between. The CDR3 DNA is TGCAGCGCAAGGGTGGGGACTGAAGCTTTCTTT. Protein product: CSARVGTEAFF.

The rearrangement uses TRBV14 and TRBJ1-2, with 9 positions matching TRBD1. With 4 bases clipped from V and 4 bases from J, the junction kept 4 bases outside the gene matches. The CDR3 spans 14 residues. Germline loops: CDR1 SGHDN, CDR2 FVKESK. In nucleotides, the CDR3 is TGTGCCAGCAGCCTAGGGACAGGGTTCTATGGCTACACCTTC. Residues: CASSLGTGFYGYTF.

The chain combines TRBV27 with TRBJ1-1; 7 nucleotides line up with TRBD1. This CDR3 contains 13 residues. Per germline, CDR1 MNHEY and CDR2 SMNVEV (reference sequence). With 6 bases clipped from V and 3 bases from J, the junction kept 4 bases outside the gene matches. CDR3 DNA sequence: TGTGCCAGCAGACGACAGGGTGACACTGAAGCTTTCTTT. Encoded protein: CASRRQGDTEAFF.

This chain joins TRBV7-9 and TRBJ2-7, with 9 bases lining up with TRBD1. Germline V gives CDR1 SEHNR, CDR2 FQNEAQ (reference sequence). The length of the CDR3 is 16 residues. After removal of 3 bases from V and 4 bases from J, the junction contained 10 bases not matched to a gene. CDR3 residues: CASSFGGTGRGYEQYF. DNA of the CDR3: TGTGCCAGCAGCTTCGGAGGGACAGGGAGGGGATACGAGCAGTACTTC.

The chain uses TRBV6-5 and TRBJ2-3; 9 positions match TRBD1. V lost 7 bases and J lost 7; bases outside the gene matches: 12. CDR3 size: 15 residues. Germline V lookup: CDR1 MNHEY, CDR2 SVGAGI. CDR3 loop: CASNSPGGQGNTQYF. CDR3 DNA sequence: TGTGCCAGCAATTCACCTGGGGGACAGGGCAATACGCAGTATTTT.

V is TRBV10-3 and J is TRBJ2-1; D possibly matches TRBD1 or TRBD2 (6 bases each). V lost 9 bases and J 5 bases, leaving 11 bases between the germline ends. This CDR3 contains 12 residues. From germline, CDR1 is ENHRY and CDR2 SYGVKD. In DNA form, the CDR3 reads TGTGCCATTGGGAGGACAGACAATGAGCAGTTCTTC. Its protein product is CAIGRTDNEQFF.

The V and J genes are TRBV6-5 and TRBJ1-2; D not resolved. Between the trimmed V and J ends, which lost 7 bases and 2 bases, there was a span of 8 bases. The germline CDR1 and CDR2 sequences are MNHEY and SVGAGI. This CDR3 is built from 12 residues. The CDR3 is CASKRTNYGYTF. Here the CDR3 DNA reads TGTGCCAGCAAGCGGACCAACTATGGCTACACCTTC.

This CDR3 reads CASSSTIQETQYF. CDR3 coding DNA: TGTGCCAGCAGCTCTACGATCCAAGAGACCCAGTACTTC. This chain uses TRBV7-6 with TRBJ2-5; the D is unclear. The germline V gene encodes CDR1 SGHVS and CDR2 FNYEAQ. CDR3 length equals 13 residues. V was pared by 4 bases and J by 1 base, with 7 bases between.

The chain recombines TRBV2 with TRBJ1-4; 9 nucleotides line up with TRBD1. In germline, CDR1 is SNHLY, CDR2 FYNNEI. There are 15 residues in the CDR3. Unmatched junction bases numbered 5, after V lost 6 bases and J lost 3 bases. CDR3 region: CASRGWTGANEKLFF. DNA for the CDR3: TGTGCCAGCAGGGGGTGGACAGGGGCTAATGAAAAACTGTTTTTT.

The sample holds a few counts of this clone. The chain recombines TRBV3-1 (or the pseudogene TRBV3-2) with TRBJ1-2; tentative D call: TRBD1 (6 bases). V was cut by 1 base and J by 7 bases, with 10 bases left in between. This CDR3 has 13 amino acids. Germline assignment: CDR1 LGHDT and CDR2 YNNKEL (reference sequence). The CDR3 DNA reads as TGTGCCAGCAGCCAAGGGGGGGCGAGTGGCTACACCTTC. Translating gives CASSQGGASGYTF.

The table lists this clone with a count of one. CDR3 coding DNA: TGTGCCAGCAGTTTGGGGGCCTCCTACGAGCAGTACTTC. Protein: CASSLGASYEQYF. V is TRBV28 and J is TRBJ2-7; perhaps TRBD1 as D (6 bases). The V end was cut by 3 bases, the J end by 0 bases, with 6 bases between. The CDR3 contains 13 residues. Germline-derived CDR1 and CDR2 are MDHEN and SYDVKM. Complete variable domain (other parts from reference TRBV28 and TRBJ2-7): DVKVTQSSRYLVKRTGEKVFLECVQDMDHENMFWYRQDPGLGLRLIYFSYDVKMKEKGDIPEGYSVSREKKERFSLILESASTNQTSMYLCASSLGASYEQYFGPGTRLTVT.

The chain has TRBV7-9 and TRBJ1-2; no clear D. CDR1 is SEHNR and CDR2 is FQNEAQ in the germline V gene (reference sequence). This CDR3 has 13 residues. V gave up 1 base and J gave up 7 bases, with 10 bases separating them. The CDR3, as DNA: TGTGCCAGCAGCTTAGGGGGAGCCGCTGGCTACACCTTC. Translation gives CASSLGGAAGYTF.

V and J are TRBV5-4 and TRBJ1-4, with no clear D. V lost 4 bases to trimming and J lost 3 bases, with 7 bases between them. The length of the CDR3 is 13 residues. Germline V gene lookup returns CDR1 SGHNT and CDR2 YYREEE (reference sequence). The CDR3 coding sequence is TGTGCCAGCAGCCCGGACCCTAATGAAAAACTGTTTTTT. It translates to CASSPDPNEKLFF. Supplemented by reference TRBV5-4 and TRBJ1-4, the full variable domain reads ETGVTQSPTHLIKTRGQQVTLRCSSQSGHNTVSWYQQALGQGPQFIFQYYREEENGRGNFPPRFSGLQFPNYSSELNVNALELDDSALYLCASSPDPNEKLFFGSGTQLSVL.

The chain is built from TRBV29-1 and TRBJ1-2; a possible D gene is TRBD1 (5 bases). V was clipped by 2 bases and J by 0 bases, with 7 bases between them. From germline, CDR1 is SQVTM and CDR2 ANQGSEA. The CDR3 loop spans 13 amino acids. This chain's CDR3 is CSVEQGANYGYTF. In DNA form, the CDR3 reads TGCAGCGTTGAACAGGGTGCTAACTATGGCTACACCTTC.

The chain employs TRBV4-1 and TRBJ2-7, with D possibly TRBD1 on 5 matching bases. With 4 bases removed from V and 0 bases from J, the gap between germline ends came to 13 bases. The CDR3 runs 15 residues. In germline, CDR1 is MGHRA, CDR2 YSYEKL. CDR3 sequence reads: CASSRDTGLSYEQYF. CDR3 in DNA: TGCGCCAGCAGCCGAGATACAGGTCTCTCCTACGAGCAGTACTTC.

This chain links TRBV28 with TRBJ1-1, with unresolved D. CDR3 length: 14 residues. The germline gives CDR1 MDHEN, CDR2 SYDVKM. V lost 2 bases to trimming and J lost 1 base, with 8 bases between them. The CDR3 DNA is TGTGCCAGCAGTTTACTTGGGTCGAACACTGAAGCTTTCTTT. Protein sequence: CASSLLGSNTEAFF.

This clone was counted once. The chain joins TRBV18 to TRBJ1-1; TRBD1 might be the D (6 bases). This CDR3 comprises 14 residues. Germline lookup yields CDR1 KGHSH and CDR2 LQKENI. V was pared by 6 bases and J by 0 bases, with 11 bases between. Written as DNA, the CDR3 is TGTGCCAGCTCTGAGGGGGTAGTGAACACTGAAGCTTTCTTT. Translation gives CASSEGVVNTEAFF.

The CDR3 is CASSYGRSNTEAFF. DNA for the CDR3: TGTGCCAGCAGTTATGGCCGATCGAACACTGAAGCTTTCTTT. The J gene is TRBJ1-1, the V gene TRBV6-5, with D uncertain. The CDR3 runs 14 residues. V lost 3 bases, J lost 1 base, and 9 bases lay in between. The germline CDR1 and CDR2 sequences are MNHEY and SVGAGI.

CDR3 sequence (DNA): TGTGCCAGCAGAGCATCCGGGACAGGGCGGAACGAGCAGTACTTC. Encoded protein: CASRASGTGRNEQYF. This rearrangement joins TRBV6-5 to TRBJ2-7, with 9 bases lining up with TRBD1. Trimming took 6 bases from V and 5 from J; bases not matched to a gene: 11. CDR1 and CDR2 from the germline V gene are MNHEY and SVGAGI. The length of the CDR3 is 15 residues.

The chain links TRBV5-1 to TRBJ2-1; 10 nucleotides align to TRBD2. The V and J ends lost 2 bases and 4 bases, in that order; junction bases with no gene match: 0. The germline V gene has CDR1 SGHRS and CDR2 YFSETQ. The CDR3 contains 14 residues. The CDR3 spells CASSLLAGYNEQFF. CDR3 DNA: TGCGCCAGCAGCTTACTAGCGGGGTACAATGAGCAGTTCTTC.

The chain combines TRBV10-1 with TRBJ2-2; TRBD2 might be the D (5 bases). CDR1 is WNHNN, CDR2 SYGVQD, per germline (reference sequence). The V end lost 4 bases, the J end lost 5 bases, and 8 bases lay between the germline ends. There are 13 residues in the CDR3. The CDR3 region is CASSVRVTGELFF. The CDR3 bases are TGCGCCAGCAGTGTGCGGGTGACCGGGGAGCTGTTTTTT.